This T cell receptor beta chain was identified in a study of cytomegalovirus exposure and HLA in healthy donors (dated by TCRdb to the late 2010s). About the investigation overall: In an earlier analysis of about 560 of the donors, under 300 Gb of sequence data and approximately 120 million unique TCR beta sequences from roughly 180 million T cells were reported. An early release that covered about 600 HLA-typed donors contained around 300 gigabases of sequencing data and 65 million to 100 million unique TCR sequences. Of the 398 genotyped donors, over 65% fell in the genetic ancestry cluster associated with self-reported Caucasian donors. The study aimed to test whether cataloging public T cell receptors could reveal signatures of past pathogen exposure. The T cell repertoires of under 750 subjects were profiled by immunosequencing and related to cytomegalovirus serostatus. A separate validation cohort of roughly 130 different subjects was used in addition to the roughly 670-subject first cohort. To predict cytomegalovirus infection status, the study brought together high-throughput TCR immunosequencing, statistical association of individual TCRs with disease status, and machine learning. In a later analysis, previously published TCR beta repertoires from 670 or so donors were re-analyzed and high-resolution HLA genotyping was added so that TCR occurrence patterns could be studied. The later analysis used no new phenotypic data to find candidate immune exposures, relying instead on TCR beta sequences and their occurrence across donors. An earlier analysis of around 540 of the donors applied high-throughput TCR beta sequencing to assess whether each TCR beta V gene segment acted as functional or pseudogenic. Donor age, sex, ethnicity and CMV serostatus were collected together with the repertoire data. Genome-wide SNP genotypes for about three fifths of the roughly 700 donors were used in a later genetic analysis, which treated that subset as a discovery cohort. All discovery cohort repertoires had been generated using a single sequencing platform. Both class I and class II loci were covered by HLA typing, at four-digit resolution. The number of donors typed differed by locus, with 629-630 for A, B, C, DRB1 and DQB1, more than 500 for DQA1, over 600 for DPA1, and 450 to 480 for DPB1. Roughly 5 DR-DQ haplotypes were handled as single units for association and clustering, since linkage in the cohort was strong. Among 300 to 450 genotyped donors of the cohort, an average of around 240,000 unique TCR beta nucleotide sequences were sequenced per donor, roughly a sixth of them non-productive. Overall study outcomes, separate from this receptor: A later genetic analysis reported fewer N-insertions in productive TCRs among donors in an Asian-associated ancestry cluster than the roughly 700-donor mean. For the cohort, immune exposure information was limited to CMV serostatus. Because the 87-base-pair reads could not distinguish some IMGT-functional V segments, including TRBV6-2 and TRBV6-3, those segments were excluded. In vitro tests confirmed that a few of the cytomegalovirus-associated TCR beta chains recognize cytomegalovirus antigens. Sequencing depth was assumed to be roughly uniform across donors in the presence/absence analyses, though that assumption may not hold. In an earlier analysis of 587 of the donors, most TCR beta V segments appeared in productive rearrangements about 87% or about 30% of the time, broadly matching IMGT annotations. Assigning TCR associations to individual alleles was difficult when HLA alleles, especially DR and DQ, strongly co-occurred. Because HLA typing was missing for some donors at each locus, association tests included only the typed subset. A further reported finding was that TCR beta sequences accurately predicted the HLA-A and HLA-B alleles for most subjects in the first cohort. Linkage disequilibrium might explain the correlated functional status among segregating V segments, but an unknown experimental factor could not be ruled out. A total of roughly 160 TCR beta chains were listed by the study as associated with cytomegalovirus. According to the authors, the approach could potentially be generalized to other disease states and immunological phenotypes. In a later analysis, several top co-occurrence clusters were reported to appear linked to parvovirus B19, influenza, CMV and Epstein-Barr virus. A group of highly shared sequence variants was considered likely to be a technical artifact of the sequencing pipeline. V-gene and J-gene trimming of TCR beta chains was associated with a missense DCLRE1C variant in a later genetic analysis, and the association was replicated in an independent cohort. Because counts were too low, seventeen rarely observed V segments, including chromosome 9 orphons, were left out of the earlier analysis of several hundred of the donors. The cohort was sequenced for TCR beta chains only, and without alpha or paired-chain data the features that could be detected were limited. Compared with equally common non-associated chains, HLA-associated TCR beta chains in a later analysis were more clonally expanded and had lower generation probabilities. According to a later analysis, most CMV-associated TCR beta chains appeared to be HLA-restricted, and the HLA associations seemed to be driven largely by CMV exposure. According to a later analysis, TCR association rates differed among HLA loci, with DRB1 alleles showing the most associated TCRs and HLA-C alleles showing the fewest. A later analysis associated around 16,000 TCR beta sequences with specific HLA alleles at a false discovery rate of 0.05. In both the original and validation cohorts, the classifier was reported to diagnose cytomegalovirus status with high specificity and sensitivity. Across donors, most TCR sequences were observed very rarely, whereas some public TCRs were present in many individuals.

Note on this clone: No cognate antigen has been identified for it. No clone much larger than this one lies a single base away; base qualities are absent.

The library was produced with the immunoSEQ multiplex PCR assay. For the multiplex PCR, a mixture combining 60 forward primers for TCR Vbeta segments and 13 reverse primers for TCR Jbeta segments was used. The CDR3 region of rearranged TCR beta genes was amplified from genomic DNA with a multiplex PCR assay. The Illumina HiSeq System was used to sequence the amplified TCR beta libraries as 87-base-pair reads. On the study's bioinformatics: A later analysis counted some 74 million unique TCR beta chains across the approximately 700 repertoires, and some 11 million of these chains were shared by at least two donors. To remove PCR and sequencing errors, raw reads were error-corrected and collapsed into unique sequences using a nearest-neighbor algorithm that merged closely related sequences. CDR3 sequences were aligned to IMGT reference sequences to assign V, D and J gene segments. Each retained sequence needed at least a six-nucleotide match to both a V gene segment and a J gene segment. A rearrangement was called productive if the CDR3 had no stop codons and remained in frame with V and J, and every other rearrangement was called non-productive. CDR3 was defined according to IMGT convention as the region running from the second conserved V-encoded cysteine to the conserved J-encoded phenylalanine. In an earlier analysis of approximately 500 of the donors, sequences lacking an unambiguous match to a single V gene segment were excluded. An earlier analysis of under 750 of the donors called V segments functional above 56.7% productive rearrangements and segregating when the between-donor standard deviation exceeded 5%. A statistical classification framework was developed to diagnose cytomegalovirus status using the catalog of TCR beta chain sequences. V and J gene assignment, in a later analysis, came from comparing TCR nucleotide sequences with IMGT/GENE-DB human TR gene sequences. A later analysis assigned CDR3 sequences and most-parsimonious VDJ recombination scenarios with the TCRdist pipeline. In a later analysis, every TCR beta chain was defined by the combination of its CDR3 amino acid sequence and its V-gene family, and reads without a unique V-gene family were dropped. As a way to deal with suspected cross-contamination and a sequencing artifact, a later analysis dropped approximately 590 nucleotide sequences that were highly shared and had low generation probability. A later analysis calculated a clonal expansion index for each public chain from normalized within-repertoire ranks of inferred template counts. In a later analysis, generation probabilities were computed with a VDJ recombination model fitted to out-of-frame rearrangements, and the resulting probabilities were checked against IGoR. A later analysis scored TCR-TCR, TCR-HLA and TCR-CMV co-occurrence with hypergeometric tests, applying a repertoire-size bias correction to TCR pairs. In a later analysis, false discovery rates were estimated by permuting HLA or CMV assignments 20 times. In a later analysis, co-occurring TCRs were grouped using DBSCAN, with TCRdist sequence similarity added in when clustering inside HLA-allele-positive subsets. Repertoires with fewer than 30,000 or more than 120,000 public chains were left out of co-occurrence clustering, as were five repertoires with anomalous nucleotide sharing. The clones in this table, taken by TCRdb from immuneACCESS, are in-frame only. Not every clone is retained; where verified, under half of the shortfall comes from an unresolved V gene, and the cause of the rest is unknown. V and J calls and clone size are given by that table; D and trimming were obtained from the DNA. For this sample the table gives 100,000 to 150,000 clones, of which 70% to 80% were detected only once. The biggest ten clones account for around 3.6% of the sample.

Sequences SGHRS (CDR1) and YFSETQ (CDR2) are obtained from the germline V gene. A distance of 10 bases separates the germline ends of V and J, which lose 0 bases and 5 bases respectively. The CDR3 spans 14 residues, from the cysteine through the phenylalanine. Only the CDR3 DNA stays, 42 bases, in frame from base 1. The cohort consisted of 666 healthy bone marrow donors. All cohort members were sampled while nominally healthy, although unrecorded immune exposures were likely present. The donor was CMV seronegative and was included in the group of about 400 seronegative cohort members. A peripheral blood sample was collected from each donor, and TCR beta sequencing was performed on peripheral blood mononuclear cells. The Qiagen DNeasy Blood Extraction Kit was used to extract genomic DNA from the blood cell samples.

In this chain, TRBV5-1 is recombined with TRBJ2-3, and possibly TRBD1, on 6 matching bases. Sequencing was done on a sample of PBMCs. The TCR originated in a man aged 30 to 45 in good health and CMV-seronegative. The nucleotide sequence is given as TGCGCCAGCAGCTTGGAACAGGGTGAAGATACGCAGTATTTT. Translation gives CASSLEQGEDTQYF. The entire variable domain, with the stretches around the CDR3 drawn from the reference TRBV5-1 and TRBJ2-3 proteins, is KAGVTQTPRYLIKTRGQQVTLSCSPISGHRSVSWYQQTPGQGLQFLFEYFSETQRNKGNFPGRFSGRQFSNSRSEMNVSTLELGDSALYLCASSLEQGEDTQYFGPGTRLTVL.